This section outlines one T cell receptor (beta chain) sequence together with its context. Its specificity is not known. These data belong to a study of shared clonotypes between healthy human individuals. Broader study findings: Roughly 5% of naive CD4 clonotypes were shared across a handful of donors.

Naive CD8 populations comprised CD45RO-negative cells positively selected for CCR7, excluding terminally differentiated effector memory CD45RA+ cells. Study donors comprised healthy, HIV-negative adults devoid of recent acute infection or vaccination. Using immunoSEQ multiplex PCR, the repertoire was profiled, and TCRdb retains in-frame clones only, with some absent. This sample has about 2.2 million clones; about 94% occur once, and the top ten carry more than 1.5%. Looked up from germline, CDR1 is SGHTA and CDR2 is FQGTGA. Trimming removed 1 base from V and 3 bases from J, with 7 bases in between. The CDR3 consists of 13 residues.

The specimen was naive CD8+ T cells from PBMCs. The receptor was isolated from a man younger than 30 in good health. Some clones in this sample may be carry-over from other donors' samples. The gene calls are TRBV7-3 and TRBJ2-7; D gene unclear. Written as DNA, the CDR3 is TGTGCCAGCAGCTTAAGTCCGGGCTACGAGCAGTACTTC. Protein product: CASSLSPGYEQYF.